The 18 T cell receptor beta chains reported below all come from one sample, sequenced in a study of shared clonotypes between healthy human individuals. The table came from immunoSEQ multiplex PCR; TCRdb's copy has only in-frame clones and leaves some out. The sample has about 1,800,000 clones; around 96% are singletons. Naive CD8 cells were CD45RO-negative, positively selected for CCR7, excluding terminally differentiated effector memory CD45RA+ cells. The sequenced material came from naive CD8+ T cells sorted from blood. The origin of the receptors is a man between 18 and 29 years old in good health.

This clone was recorded only once. Germline is not matched at one junction end, which may reflect a read error. The chain joins TRBV7-7 to TRBJ2-2; D not certain. This CDR3 contains 13 residues. Germline CDR1 SSHAT, CDR2 FNYEAQ (reference sequence). CDR3 nucleotide sequence: TGTGCTAGCAGGAGACACCCCACCGGGGAGCTGTTTTTT. Its translation is CASRRHPTGELFF.

This rearrangement joins TRBV13 to TRBJ2-2; D perhaps matches TRBD2 (7 bases). There are 15 residues in the CDR3. Germline assignment: CDR1 PRHDT and CDR2 FYEKMQ (reference sequence). The ends were cut back, 5 bases at V and 1 base at J, with 11 bases in the middle. CDR3 region: CASSGRDKNTGELFF. The CDR3 nucleotides read TGTGCCAGCAGCGGGAGGGACAAGAACACCGGGGAGCTGTTTTTT.

V is TRBV4-1 and J is TRBJ2-5; TRBD1 is a possible D gene (5 bases). The V gene lost 4 bases and the J gene lost 2 bases, with 14 bases spanning the gap. CDR1 MGHRA and CDR2 YSYEKL come from the germline V gene. The CDR3 length is 15 residues. The CDR3: CASSLRQNAQETQYF. CDR3 nucleotide sequence: TGCGCCAGCAGCCTCAGACAGAACGCTCAAGAGACCCAGTACTTC.

This rearrangement joins TRBV7-9 to TRBJ2-7; 7 nucleotides align to TRBD2. The CDR3 spans 16 residues. The V segment lost 5 bases and the J segment 0 bases; nucleotides outside the gene matches: 10. Germline-derived CDR1 and CDR2 are SEHNR and FQNEAQ (reference sequence). The CDR3 coding sequence is TGTGCCAGCAGCGTTAGTAGCCTAGCGGCCTCCTACGAGCAGTACTTC. It specifies CASSVSSLAASYEQYF.

The CDR3 loop reads CASSKIGPNEKLFF. For the CDR3, the DNA is TGTGCCAGCAGCAAGATAGGCCCTAATGAAAAACTGTTTTTT. This chain joins TRBV7-9 and TRBJ1-4; D call uncertain. The CDR3 sequence is 14 residues long. The germline gives CDR1 SEHNR, CDR2 FQNEAQ (reference sequence). Trimming removed 5 bases at V and 3 bases at J, with 10 bases between.

CDR3 DNA sequence: TGTGCCACCAGCATCGAGGAAGGACTCGAGCAGTACTTC. Translated, it gives CATSIEEGLEQYF. V is TRBV15 and J is TRBJ2-7; D is possibly TRBD2 (5 bases). The CDR3 runs 13 residues. In germline, CDR1 is LNHNV, CDR2 YYDKDF (reference sequence). The V gene lost 4 bases and the J gene lost 6 bases, with 13 bases spanning the gap.

This chain links TRBV5-1 with TRBJ2-1; 7 positions agree with TRBD1. This CDR3 is 14 amino acids long. V gave up 3 bases and J gave up 5 bases; unmatched junction bases: 5. Germline CDR1 and CDR2: SGHRS and YFSETQ. Written as DNA, the CDR3 is TGCGCCAGCAGCTCACGACAGGGTGACAATGAGCAGTTCTTC. It encodes CASSSRQGDNEQFF.

V usage is TRBV5-1 and J usage is TRBJ2-3; D is undetermined. Germline V gene data show CDR1 as SGHRS and CDR2 as YFSETQ. This CDR3 has 14 amino acids. Trimming removed 3 bases at V and 3 bases at J, with 11 bases between. The CDR3 is CASSYRTETDTQYF. CDR3 sequence (DNA): TGCGCCAGCAGCTACCGGACGGAAACAGATACGCAGTATTTT. The full variable domain, its missing parts supplied by reference TRBV5-1 and TRBJ2-3, is KAGVTQTPRYLIKTRGQQVTLSCSPISGHRSVSWYQQTPGQGLQFLFEYFSETQRNKGNFPGRFSGRQFSNSRSEMNVSTLELGDSALYLCASSYRTETDTQYFGPGTRLTVL.

For this clone: The same CDR3 can be traced to other DNA sequences in this sample. In DNA form, the CDR3 reads TGTGCCAGCAGTTTGACTAGTTCGTACGAGCAGTACTTC. Translated, it gives CASSLTSSYEQYF. V usage is TRBV28 and J usage is TRBJ2-7; D possibly corresponds to TRBD2 (6 bases). The CDR3 is 13 residues long. Trimming pared 3 bases from V and 4 bases from J, leaving 10 bases between. The germline gives CDR1 MDHEN, CDR2 SYDVKM.

The chain joins TRBV7-6 to TRBJ2-7; D is possibly TRBD1 (5 bases). Germline lookup yields CDR1 SGHVS and CDR2 FNYEAQ. This CDR3 is 14 amino acids long. V dropped 1 base and J dropped 0 bases, with 7 bases sitting between them. The CDR3 DNA sequence: TGTGCCAGCAGCTTAGTCGACAGCTCCTACGAGCAGTACTTC. This sequence encodes CASSLVDSSYEQYF.

The chain carries TRBV6-5 and TRBJ1-5; no clear D gene. The CDR3 length is 14 residues. Germline CDR1 reads MNHEY; CDR2 reads SVGAGI. V lost 2 bases and J 9 bases, leaving 14 bases between the germline ends. CDR3 protein: CASSYGLGTGPQHF. DNA of the CDR3: TGTGCCAGCAGTTACGGCCTTGGTACGGGGCCCCAGCATTTT.

The chain recombines TRBV7-9 with TRBJ2-5; 10 bases map to TRBD2. The CDR3 spans 15 residues. The germline CDR1 and CDR2 sequences are SEHNR and FQNEAQ (reference sequence). With V trimmed by 5 bases and J by 1 base, 4 bases remained unmatched. This chain's CDR3 is CASSTGTSAQETQYF. The CDR3 bases are TGTGCCAGCAGCACCGGGACTAGCGCCCAAGAGACCCAGTACTTC. Full variable domain (missing parts from reference TRBV7-9 and TRBJ2-5): DTGVSQNPRHKITKRGQNVTFRCDPISEHNRLYWYRQTLGQGPEFLTYFQNEAQLEKSRLLSDRFSAERPKGSFSTLEIQRTEQGDSAMYLCASSTGTSAQETQYFGPGTRLLVL.

This clone was found once. V usage is TRBV28 and J usage is TRBJ1-1, with unresolved D. Germline V gene sequence: CDR1 MDHEN, CDR2 SYDVKM. This CDR3 comprises 13 residues. V lost 7 bases and J 2 bases, leaving 11 bases between the germline ends. The DNA of the CDR3 is TGTGCCAGCACCTCATGGAGTAACACTGAAGCTTTCTTT. Encoded protein: CASTSWSNTEAFF.

This clone appeared once. The junction and the germline gene differ at one end; a read error may be behind it. The gene calls are TRBV9 and TRBJ2-1; 10 nucleotides align to TRBD2. The CDR3 covers 22 residues. CDR1 and CDR2 from the germline V gene are SGDLS and YYNGEE. CDR3 DNA sequence: TGTACCAGCAGCGAGAGCGAGGCAGGGGACCTAGCGGGAGACCCCTCCTACAATGAGCAGTTCTTC. Its protein is CTSSESEAGDLAGDPSYNEQFF.

The chain uses TRBV19 and TRBJ1-3; D gene unclear. Germline values: CDR1 LNHDA, CDR2 SQIVND (reference sequence). This CDR3 region has 13 residues. The ends were cut back, 5 bases at V and 0 bases at J, with 5 bases in the middle. The CDR3 coding sequence is TGTGCCAGTAGTCGAAGCTCTGGAAACACCATATATTTT. Amino acids: CASSRSSGNTIYF.

V gene TRBV28 combines with J gene TRBJ2-3, with D perhaps TRBD2 (6 bases). This CDR3 is 18 amino acids long. V shed 2 bases and J shed 0 bases, with 18 bases lying between them. CDR1 is MDHEN and CDR2 is SYDVKM in the germline V gene. The CDR3 nucleotides read TGTGCCAGCAGTTTAACCCTGGAGGGGACCATTAGCACAGATACGCAGTATTTT. Its translation: CASSLTLEGTISTDTQYF.

Remarks on this clone: Germline is not matched at one junction end, which may reflect a read error. V usage is TRBV11-2 and J usage is TRBJ1-5; D is undetermined. Germline loops: CDR1 SGHAT, CDR2 FQNNGV. The CDR3 is 14 amino acids. Written as DNA, the CDR3 is TGTGCCAGCAGCCTAGAACATGACAATCAGCCCCAGCATTTT. Its translation: CASSLEHDNQPQHF.

V is TRBV6-1 and J is TRBJ2-7, with 7 bases that match TRBD2. The junction had 7 bases not matched to a gene; V was cut back by 6 bases and J by 2 bases. CDR1 is MNHNS and CDR2 is SASEGT in the germline V gene. This CDR3 is 14 amino acids long. CDR3 residues: CASRDSGVPYEQYF. Here the CDR3 DNA reads TGTGCCAGCAGAGACAGCGGGGTACCCTACGAGCAGTACTTC.